These T cell receptor beta chains were read from a single sample in a study of read filtering for tumor transcriptome and immune sequencing. TCRdb reprocessed the reads with MiXCR, giving one entry per CDR3 protein. The table has more than 100,000 distinct CDR3 sequences, under 15% seen once. Sequencing used a population of CD138-negative cells sorted from bone marrow. The receptors derive from a donor at least 40 years old with multiple myeloma. Both conserved end residues are part of each CDR3. A D gene is named only where the DNA matches it firmly. For some rows the clone size is stated as once, few or many, or as a class when expanded; others skip it.

j_gene,abundance,d_gene,v_gene,CDR3aa,CDR3nt
TRBJ2-1,many,-,TRBV7-2,CASSLARYEQFF,TGTGCCAGCAGCTTAGCGCGCTATGAGCAGTTCTTC
TRBJ2-2,many,-,TRBV12-3/TRBV12-4,CASSSAGKVGELFF,TGTGCCAGCAGTTCTGCAGGGAAGGTTGGGGAGCTGTTTTTT
TRBJ1-2,many,TRBD1,TRBV24-1,CATSDQDRGYGYTF,TGTGCCACCAGTGACCAGGACAGGGGGTATGGCTACACCTTC
TRBJ2-2,-,-,TRBV18,CASSLLLTVPNTGELFF,TGTGCCAGCTCGCTACTCTTGACAGTCCCGAACACCGGGGAGCTGTTTTTT
TRBJ2-3,many,-,TRBV4-3,CASSQDRRLSTDTQYF,TGCGCCAGCAGCCAAGATAGGCGGCTAAGCACAGATACGCAGTATTTT
TRBJ2-7,many,-,TRBV10-1,CASSEKGLGYEQYF,TGCGCCAGCAGTGAGAAGGGTCTGGGCTACGAGCAGTACTTC
TRBJ2-3,many,-,TRBV11-2,CASSPARNSQYF,TGTGCCAGCAGCCCCGCTAGGAATTCGCAGTATTTT
TRBJ2-3,many,-,TRBV5-4,CASKRRAGTSSVDTQYF,TGTGCCAGCAAAAGACGTGCGGGGACATCCTCGGTGGATACGCAGTATTTT
TRBJ2-3,many,-,TRBV20-1,CSARGTGFPSTDTQYF,TGCAGTGCTAGAGGAACGGGTTTCCCTAGCACAGATACGCAGTATTTT
TRBJ2-2,many,TRBD1,TRBV19,CASSYQSRGRTGELFF,TGTGCCAGTAGTTATCAGAGCAGGGGGAGAACCGGGGAGCTGTTTTTT
TRBJ2-3,many,TRBD1,TRBV12-3/TRBV12-4,CASSLRTGGADTQYF,TGTGCCAGCAGTTTACGGACAGGGGGTGCGGATACGCAGTATTTT
TRBJ2-3,many,TRBD1,TRBV5-1,CASSSGQGRDTQYF,TGCGCCAGCAGCTCCGGACAGGGGAGGGATACGCAGTATTTT
TRBJ1-5,many,TRBD1,TRBV30,CAWSVYGTGGQHF,TGTGCCTGGAGTGTATATGGGACAGGAGGCCAGCATTTT
TRBJ2-7,many,TRBD2,TRBV20-1,CSARGLAGAGFEQYF,TGCAGTGCTAGAGGACTAGCGGGAGCTGGTTTTGAGCAGTACTTC
TRBJ2-3,many,TRBD2,TRBV11-2,CASSLGGTSRTDTQYF,TGTGCCAGCAGCTTAGGCGGGACTAGCAGGACAGATACGCAGTATTTT
TRBJ2-1,many,-,TRBV12-3/TRBV12-4,CASSLRVGNNEQFF,TGTGCCAGCAGTTTGCGGGTCGGTAACAATGAGCAGTTCTTC
TRBJ1-4,many,-,TRBV30,CAWSGPPLRSNEKLFF,TGTGCCTGGAGTGGCCCCCCCTTGCGATCTAATGAAAAACTGTTTTTT
TRBJ2-5,many,TRBD1,TRBV3-1,CASSQADRGQETQYF,TGTGCCAGCAGCCAGGCGGACAGGGGACAAGAGACCCAGTACTTC
TRBJ2-1,-,TRBD2,TRBV6-5,CASRKSGTSGSGEQLF,TGTGCCAGCAGAAAGTCCGGGACTAGCGGGAGCGGTGAGCAGCTCTTC
TRBJ2-5,many,-,TRBV9,CASSVEGRQETQYF,TGTGCCAGCAGCGTAGAGGGCAGGCAAGAGACCCAGTACTTC
TRBJ1-5,many,-,TRBV20-1,CSARSGSSIQPQHF,TGCAGTGCTCGATCCGGCTCGAGTATTCAGCCCCAGCATTTT
TRBJ2-3,-,TRBD2,TRBV18,CASSPGLAIRGDTQYF,TGTGCCAGCTCTCCGGGACTAGCGATTCGAGGAGATACGCAGTATTTT
TRBJ2-1,-,TRBD2,TRBV5-1,CASSTGLAGGRYNEQFF,TGCGCCAGCAGCACCGGACTAGCGGGAGGTCGTTACAATGAGCAGTTCTTC
TRBJ2-2,once,-,TRBV10-3,CAISESLIGELFF,TGTGCCATCAGTGAGTCGCTGATCGGGGAGCTGTTTTTT
TRBJ2-2,many,-,TRBV7-9,CASSYQRNTGELFF,TGTGCCAGCAGCTACCAGAGGAACACCGGGGAGCTGTTTTTT
TRBJ1-1,many,-,TRBV10-3,CAIRGPANTEAFF,TGTGCCATCAGGGGACCCGCGAACACTGAAGCTTTCTTT